This T cell receptor beta chain was captured by sequencing in a study of regulatory T cells in long-lasting Graves disease. Study at large: Newly diagnosed Graves' patients took antithyroid drugs under 3 months.

The time point is: newly diagnosed GD, antithyroid drugs for less than 3 months. With RNA extracted from PBMCs as input, the TCR library was made. The V gene end was trimmed by 3 bases and the J gene end by 1 base; junction bases not matched to a gene: 11. Germline assignment: CDR1 LNHDA and CDR2 SQIVND (reference sequence). The CDR3 extends over 17 amino acids. In building TCR beta libraries, iRepertoire HTBI primers were used together with Arm-PCR of CDR3 regions. TCRdb re-analysed the multiplex PCR reads in MiXCR, keeping a single row per CDR3 protein. The sample carries about 620,000 distinct CDR3 sequences, less than 20% recorded once. This sample also appeared in a second study, on T cells in Graves' hyperthyroidism and ophthalmopathy.

The J gene is TRBJ1-1, the V gene TRBV19; TRBD1 matches at 7 bases. Here the sequenced sample was peripheral blood mononuclear cells (PBMCs), taken at new diagnosis, from a patient treated with antithyroid drugs. The clonotype comes from a woman in her twenties or thirties with Graves disease. The CDR3 is CASSMTGRGSWNTEAFF. The CDR3 DNA reads TGTGCCAGTAGTATGACAGGGCGGGGGAGTTGGAACACTGAAGCTTTCTTT. Looking up the rest from reference TRBV19 and TRBJ1-1 gives the full variable domain: DGGITQSPKYLFRKEGQNVTLSCEQNLNHDAMYWYRQDPGQGLRLIYYSQIVNDFQKGDIAEGYSVSREKKESFPLTVTSAQKNPTAFYLCASSMTGRGSWNTEAFFGQGTRLTVV.